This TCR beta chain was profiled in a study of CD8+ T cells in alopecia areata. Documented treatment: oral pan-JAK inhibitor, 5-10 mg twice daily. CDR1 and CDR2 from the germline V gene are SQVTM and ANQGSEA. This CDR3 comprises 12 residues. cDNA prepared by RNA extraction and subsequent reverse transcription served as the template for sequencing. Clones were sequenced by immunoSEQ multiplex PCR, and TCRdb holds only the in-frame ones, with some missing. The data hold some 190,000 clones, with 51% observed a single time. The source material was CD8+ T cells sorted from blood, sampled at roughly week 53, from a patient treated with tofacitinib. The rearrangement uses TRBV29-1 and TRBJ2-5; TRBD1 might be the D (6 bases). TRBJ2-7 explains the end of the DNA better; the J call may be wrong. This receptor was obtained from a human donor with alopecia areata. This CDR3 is CSAWDTNYEQYF. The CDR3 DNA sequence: TGCAGCGCTTGGGACACCAACTACGAGCAGTACTTC.